The sequence of this T cell receptor (beta chain) was determined in a study of T-cell memory formation after mild COVID-19 (dated by TCRdb to the early 2020s). Looking at the study overall: TCR sequence clusters from the two donors were largely donor specific. In a couple of donors, T-cell clones that expanded and contracted after mild COVID-19 were followed by sequencing TCRalpha and TCRbeta repertoires longitudinally. Two young, previously healthy adult volunteers, one female and one male, were included in the cohort. Overall results and qualifications from the work: Clones contracting from day 15 to 85 had balanced CD4/CD8 phenotypes, while a second wave expanding from day 15 to 37 was biased towards CD4+. Contracting CD4+ clones turned up mainly in the CM and EM memory subsets, whereas EMRA was where CD8+ clones were enriched. SARS-CoV-2 specificity of the second-wave clones peaking on day 37 was not confirmed. Only a couple of mild cases were covered in the study, and larger cohorts including severe cases with pre-infection samples were considered necessary. Some responding clones were detected in pre-infection memory, suggesting pre-existing cross-reactive memory T cells joined the SARS-CoV-2 response.

The sequencing machine was an Illumina NovaSeq 6000. Using 5'RACE with constant-segment primers, TCRalpha and TCRbeta cDNA libraries were constructed, with sample barcodes and unique molecular identifiers added in the process. RNA was extracted from every sample with Trizol reagent. Amplification of the libraries took two PCR steps, and the second step added a second sample barcode plus Illumina TruSeq adapters. Sequencing of the libraries was done on an Illumina NovaSeq, producing 2 x 150 bp paired-end reads. The paper's data handling went like this. Demultiplexing of reads and collapsing into UMI-guided consensus sequences were performed with migec v1.2.7. Using mixcr v2.1.11, UMI consensuses were aligned to TRA and TRB V and J templates and then assembled into clonotypes. A clonotype was counted as expanded or contracted only when both edgeR and NoisET called the clonotype significant, with the noise models trained on biological replicates. For edgeR calls, the thresholds were a false discovery rate-adjusted p below 0.01 and a log2 fold-change of 1. As an exploratory analysis of dynamics, max-normalized trajectories of the 1000 most abundant clonotypes were examined with PCA combined with hierarchical clustering. Separately sequenced CD4+ and CD8+ repertoires were used to assign the CD4 or CD8 phenotype of responding clones. In-frame beta chains were kept once TCRdb had trimmed the public reads at Q25 with fastp and called clones with MiXCR. For every CDR3 protein sequence, its rows merge into one entry that carries the most common genes and DNA. TCRdb, not the original authors, processed these V and J calls. A total of about 350,000 distinct CDR3 sequences appear in this sample, around 15% of them only once. In total, the top ten clones hold about 22% of the sample.

This clonotype was recorded a few times. Its antigen remains unidentified. No quality values exist for individual bases; no much larger clone is one base distant. Ficoll-Paque density gradient centrifugation was used to isolate PBMCs. The germline V gene supplies CDR1 LGHNA and CDR2 YSLEER. The CDR3 covers 20 residues, taking in both the cysteine and the phenylalanine. The kept DNA is CDR3 alone, 60 bases in frame from the first base. Compared with germline, V lacks 5 bases and J lacks 8 bases; bases without a gene match: 26. The sequenced sample consisted of PBMCs or a T cell subset sorted from them (not recorded which). The V gene is TRBV4-3 and the J gene is TRBJ2-1; 8 central bases correspond to TRBD2. The sequence was obtained from a man in his late teens or twenties who had mild COVID-19 (a few samples of this study predate the infection). The sample titles of this study are shuffled in the database, so cell type and time point are left out; the donor was told from shared clones. The DNA reads as follows: TGCGCCAGCAGCGGAGGACCCGGGAAAACGGGGCTAGCGGGCGTCTATGAGCAGTTCTTC. The resulting protein is CASSGGPGKTGLAGVYEQFF.